The rows below give T cell receptor beta chains drawn from one sample of a study of T-cell reconstitution after alpha-beta-depleted transplantation in children. TCRdb independently ran MiXCR on the PCR reads; one entry per CDR3 protein. The profile covers more than 60,000 distinct CDR3 sequences, with 6% to 8% appearing a single time and around 2.6% taken by the ten largest. This material consisted of PBMCs from the stem cell graft donor, taken from the stem cell graft. These receptors were collected from a human donor who donated a stem cell graft to a child with acute lymphoblastic leukemia. The CDR3 runs from the conserved cysteine through the conserved F or W. A D gene is named only where the DNA matches it firmly. Clone size is stated in some rows and not others, as once, few, many or a class when expanded.

clone size,D gene,J gene,V gene,CDR3 DNA,CDR3 protein
many,-,TRBJ2-1,TRBV5-1,TGCGCCAGCAGCTACAACACAGGGCGCTACCCCAATGAGCAGTTCTTC,CASSYNTGRYPNEQFF
many,TRBD1,TRBJ2-7,TRBV7-6,TGTGCCAGCAGCTTAGTATCAACGAGGACAGGGACCGGTGAGCACTACGAGCAGTACTTC,CASSLVSTRTGTGEHYEQYF
-,TRBD2,TRBJ2-1,TRBV20-1,TGCAGTGCCCGTGGGGGGGAGTCCTACAATGAGCAGTTCTTC,CSARGGESYNEQFF
many,-,TRBJ1-5,TRBV4-2,TGTGCCAGCAGCCAAGTTGGCACAGGGCCCCAGCATTTT,CASSQVGTGPQHF
many,-,TRBJ2-7,TRBV5-1,TGCGCCAGCAGCCTCCCCGGGATTGACTACGAGCAGTACTTC,CASSLPGIDYEQYF
many,-,TRBJ2-3,TRBV18,TGTGCCAGCTCATCCTGGGAAAACACAGATACGCAGTATTTT,CASSSWENTDTQYF
many,TRBD1,TRBJ2-7,TRBV27,TGTGCCAGCAGTCTCCGGGACAGAACTTACGAGCAGTACTTC,CASSLRDRTYEQYF
many,-,TRBJ1-1,TRBV5-6,TGTGCCAGCAGCCGGGACCGGAACACTGAAGCTTTCTTT,CASSRDRNTEAFF
many,TRBD2,TRBJ2-7,TRBV27,TGTGCCAGCAGTTTGACTAGCGGGAAGGGCGAGCAGTACTTC,CASSLTSGKGEQYF
-,-,TRBJ1-2,TRBV18,TGTGCCAGCTCACCGGAAAGCTATGGCTACACCTTC,CASSPESYGYTF
many,TRBD2,TRBJ2-1,TRBV10-3,TGTGCCATCAGTGTAACAGCGGGGGACAATGAGCAGTTCTTC,CAISVTAGDNEQFF
many,-,TRBJ2-2,TRBV5-1,TGCGCCAGCAGCTTTCGCGGGGAACCCGGGGAGCTGTTTTTT,CASSFRGEPGELFF
many,-,TRBJ1-4,TRBV6-2/TRBV6-3,TGTGCCAGCAGTGGACCGAATGAAAAACTGTTTTTT,CASSGPNEKLFF
many,TRBD1,TRBJ2-7,TRBV10-3,TGTGCCATCAGCACCGGGACAGCAGGGTCCTACGAGCAGTACTTC,CAISTGTAGSYEQYF
many,-,TRBJ2-2,TRBV12-3/TRBV12-4,TGTGCCAGCAGCCCCGGGACTGTCTATGCGGACACCGGGGAGCTGTTTTTT,CASSPGTVYADTGELFF
few,-,TRBJ1-3,TRBV12-5,TGTGCTAGTGGTGCACGCAGGAATCCCCCTGGAAACACCATATATTTT,CASGARRNPPGNTIYF
many,-,TRBJ2-7,TRBV12-3/TRBV12-4,TGTGCCAGCAGTTTTTCGGGGGAGTCCTACGAGCAGTACTTC,CASSFSGESYEQYF
few,-,TRBJ2-7,TRBV5-6,TGTGCCAGCAGCTTGAGTGGTACAGCAGCCTACGAGCAGTACTTC,CASSLSGTAAYEQYF
many,TRBD2,TRBJ2-5,TRBV20-1,TGCAGTGCTAGCCCCCGCGCTAGCGGACAAGAGACCCAGTACTTC,CSASPRASGQETQYF
many,-,TRBJ2-7,TRBV18,TGTGCCAGCTCAGTCACAGGGATGGACGAGCAGTACTTC,CASSVTGMDEQYF
-,-,TRBJ2-1,TRBV12-3/TRBV12-4,TGTGCCAGCAGCCACTCGCCGAATGAGCAGTTCTTC,CASSHSPNEQFF
few,TRBD2,TRBJ2-3,TRBV4-2,TGTGCCAGCAGCCTCCGGGAGGGTACGCAGTATTTT,CASSLREGTQYF
many,-,TRBJ2-1,TRBV4-1,TGCGCCAGCAGCCTCGCGGGACCCCTGGTCGATGAGCAGTTCTTC,CASSLAGPLVDEQFF
few,-,TRBJ2-1,TRBV7-3,TGTGCCAGCAGCTTAGAAAGGACGGGCTCCTACAATGAGCAGTTCTTC,CASSLERTGSYNEQFF
many,-,TRBJ2-5,TRBV5-1,TGCGCCAGCAGCTTGGGTGGCCGAGGAACTGGAGAGACCCAGTACTTC,CASSLGGRGTGETQYF
-,-,TRBJ2-1,TRBV5-4,TGTGCCAGCAGCCCGGAGGGCCGGTCCTACAATGAGCAGTTCTTC,CASSPEGRSYNEQFF
-,-,TRBJ1-2,TRBV19,TGTGCCAGTAGTACCCTCGGGCAGGAGGACTATGGCTACACCTTC,CASSTLGQEDYGYTF
many,TRBD1,TRBJ2-7,TRBV2,TGTGCCTCCAACTCCGGGACAGGGTACTACGAGCAGTACTTC,CASNSGTGYYEQYF
many,-,TRBJ1-5,TRBV6-1,TGTGCCAGCACTGAGGGACAATACAATCAGCCCCAGCATTTT,CASTEGQYNQPQHF
-,-,TRBJ2-5,TRBV18,TGTGCCAGCTCACCGAACCCTCAAGAGACCCAGTACTTC,CASSPNPQETQYF
many,TRBD1,TRBJ2-7,TRBV28,TGTGCCATCCACCCCGGGACAGGGGGGTACGAGCAGTACTTC,CAIHPGTGGYEQYF
few,-,TRBJ2-2,TRBV28,TGTGCCAGCAGCTACCTGGGGGACACTATGCGCGGGGAGCTGTTTTTT,CASSYLGDTMRGELFF
many,TRBD1,TRBJ2-7,TRBV27,TGTGCCAGCAGTTTACGGGGACAGAGTACCTACGAGCAGTACTTC,CASSLRGQSTYEQYF
few,-,TRBJ1-1,TRBV7-6,TGTGCCAGCACCGACGTTAGGGAGGGGAACACTGAAGCTTTCTTT,CASTDVREGNTEAFF
many,-,TRBJ2-1,TRBV27,TGTGCCAGCAGTTTATCGGCGCGCACCGAGCAGTTCTTC,CASSLSARTEQFF
many,-,TRBJ1-3,TRBV12-3/TRBV12-4,TGTGCCAGCAGTACCCAGTGGGGGAGCTCTGGAAACACCATATATTTT,CASSTQWGSSGNTIYF
-,-,TRBJ2-3,TRBV19,TGTGCCAGTAGTATGAGGACAGCAGATACGCAGTATTTT,CASSMRTADTQYF
many,-,TRBJ1-4,TRBV6-1,TGTGCCAGCAGTGACGGGGCAGGGTCTAATGAAAAACTGTTTTTT,CASSDGAGSNEKLFF
-,-,TRBJ2-1,TRBV12-3/TRBV12-4,TGTGCCAGCAGGCCCGGACAGGGCGGACTAGTCGGGTTCTTC,CASRPGQGGLVGFF
many,-,TRBJ2-3,TRBV27,TGTGCCAGCAGTTTATTCCGTGGAGGGGCAGATACGCAGTATTTT,CASSLFRGGADTQYF
-,-,TRBJ2-2,TRBV12-3/TRBV12-4,TGTGCCAGCAGTTTTCGGGCCGGGGAGCTGTTTTTT,CASSFRAGELFF
many,-,TRBJ2-4,TRBV10-3,TGTGCCATCAGTGAAGATTTGGGGGCCCTCTCAAACATTCAGTACTTC,CAISEDLGALSNIQYF
-,-,TRBJ1-4,TRBV4-2,TGTGCCAGCAGCCCCAAGACAGGTTATGCAACTAATGAAAAACTGTTTTTT,CASSPKTGYATNEKLFF
-,TRBD2,TRBJ2-1,TRBV28,TGTGCCAGCAGTTTTGGCGTAGCGGGAGGGCGGAATGAGCAGTTCTTC,CASSFGVAGGRNEQFF
many,-,TRBJ2-1,TRBV7-2,TGTGCCAGCAGCGCATACTCACCCAATGAGCAGTTCTTC,CASSAYSPNEQFF
many,-,TRBJ2-2,TRBV20-1,TGCAGTGCTAGAGATATGTCCCCGGATCCGGGGCCTAACACCGGGGAGCTGTTTTTT,CSARDMSPDPGPNTGELFF
few,TRBD1,TRBJ2-2,TRBV29-1,TGCAGCGTTTCTAGGGAGCTGGACAGGGTTTTCACCGGGGAGCTGTTTTTT,CSVSRELDRVFTGELFF
many,TRBD2,TRBJ2-1,TRBV29-1,TGCAGCGTCGGGACTAGCGCCTATCACAATGAGCAGTTCTTC,CSVGTSAYHNEQFF
-,-,TRBJ2-3,TRBV12-3/TRBV12-4,TGTGCCAGCAGTTTAGTCCCGGCAGGTACAGATACGCAGTATTTT,CASSLVPAGTDTQYF
many,-,TRBJ2-3,TRBV7-8,TGTGCCAGCAGCACCCGGACTGGCACAGATACGCAGTATTTT,CASSTRTGTDTQYF
few,TRBD2,TRBJ2-7,TRBV6-1,TGTGCCAGCAGAATCGGGACTAGCCGGGATCAGGAGCAGTACTTC,CASRIGTSRDQEQYF